The 20 T cell receptor beta chains reported below all come from one sample, sequenced in a study of identical twins. From the 5' RACE reads, TCRdb called clonotypes with MiXCR, one entry per CDR3 protein. The sample lists 700,000 or so distinct CDR3 sequences; roughly 8% were seen once. Another study also made use of these data, one on yellow fever vaccine responses in identical twins.

What was sequenced was PBMCs. Receptor source: a woman in her late teens or twenties in good health.

The chain uses TRBV12-3 or TRBV12-4 and TRBJ2-1, with D perhaps TRBD2 (6 bases). The V and J ends lost 1 base and 7 bases respectively, with 17 bases between them. The CDR3 runs to 16 residues. The CDR3 sequence is CASSLGGIHPRNEQFF. The CDR3 DNA is TGTGCCAGCAGTTTAGGCGGGATCCACCCACGGAATGAGCAGTTCTTC.

This rearrangement joins TRBV3-1 to TRBJ1-6; D gene uncertain. Germline CDR1 reads LGHDT; CDR2 reads YNNKEL (reference sequence). Trimming took 1 base from V and 8 from J, leaving 9 bases between them. The CDR3 is 14 amino acids. CDR3 sequence: CASSQVGRDSPLHF. The CDR3 region has the DNA TGTGCCAGCAGCCAAGTAGGGAGGGATTCACCCCTCCACTTT.

This clonotype was seen repeatedly, ten times or more. V and J are TRBV24-1 and TRBJ1-2; D is undetermined. Between the trimmed V and J ends, which lost 3 bases and 8 bases, there was a span of 6 bases. The length of the CDR3 is 11 residues. CDR1 and CDR2 (germline): KGHDR, SFDVKD. As DNA, the CDR3 is TGTGCCACCAGTGATATCCTGGGCTACACCTTC. It translates to CATSDILGYTF.

The chain combines TRBV20-1 with TRBJ2-3, with a tentative D call TRBD2 (6 bases). V dropped 2 bases and J dropped 4 bases, with 19 bases sitting between them. The CDR3 loop spans 16 amino acids. The V gene's germline CDR1 is DFQATT and CDR2 SNEGSKA (reference sequence). CDR3 sequence reads: CSARTSGSTGADTQYF. CDR3 sequence (DNA): TGCAGTGCTAGAACTTCGGGGAGCACGGGGGCAGATACGCAGTATTTT.

The sample holds many counts of this clonotype. The chain combines TRBV5-1 with TRBJ2-3; 11 bases line up with TRBD2. With 0 bases clipped from V and 7 bases from J, the junction kept 7 bases outside the gene matches. The CDR3 sequence is 16 residues long. Germline V gene lookup returns CDR1 SGHRS and CDR2 YFSETQ. This CDR3 is CASSLEMASGRNTQYF. The CDR3 nucleotides read TGCGCCAGCAGCTTGGAAATGGCTAGCGGGAGGAATACGCAGTATTTT.

This clonotype was observed at least ten times. The genes are TRBV11-2 and TRBJ2-7; D is undetermined. The CDR3 length is 13 residues. The V gene's germline CDR1 is SGHAT and CDR2 FQNNGV. Deletions cut 0 bases from V and 4 bases from J, with 7 bases between. The DNA for the CDR3 is TGTGCCAGCAGCTTAGATCAACAATACGAGCAGTACTTC. As protein: CASSLDQQYEQYF.

This clonotype has just a few counts. The rearrangement uses TRBV6-2 or TRBV6-3 and TRBJ2-1; TRBD1 aligns across 7 bases. CDR3 size: 14 residues. Looked up from germline, CDR1 is MNHEY and CDR2 is SVGEGT. J gave up 7 bases and V 6 bases, and 9 bases lay outside the gene matches. This CDR3 reads CASRDPDRNNEQFF. The CDR3 DNA reads TGTGCCAGCAGGGATCCGGACAGGAATAATGAGCAGTTCTTC.

The chain couples TRBV30 to TRBJ2-3; 7 bases are a match to TRBD1. Unmatched junction bases numbered 0, after V lost 2 bases and J lost 1 base. The CDR3 covers 13 residues. The germline gives CDR1 GTSNPN, CDR2 SVGIG (reference sequence). CDR3 nucleotides: TGTGCCTGGAGTACAGGGGGCACAGATACGCAGTATTTT. Its protein product is CAWSTGGTDTQYF.

Regarding this clonotype: Here the CDR3 omits its conserved ending phenylalanine or tryptophan, so a read error is the likely source. No DNA is shown, since the ends of the CDR3 on it are uncertain; the CDR3 is the one TCRdb lists. The chain has TRBV6-4 and TRBJ2-3; TRBD1 is the table's D call, not checked against the DNA. The CDR3 spans 8 amino acids, including both terminal residues. The germline CDR1 and CDR2 sequences are MRHNA and SNTAGT. Here the CDR3 reads CASRGTAL.

This clonotype was detected ten times or more. This chain joins TRBV6-5 and TRBJ2-1; D gene ambiguous. The V end was cut by 2 bases, the J end by 3 bases, with 8 bases between. From germline, CDR1 is MNHEY and CDR2 SVGAGI. This CDR3 region has 14 residues. CDR3 bases: TGTGCCAGCAGTTACCTAGGAAACTACAATGAGCAGTTCTTC. Translation gives CASSYLGNYNEQFF.

This clonotype was seen a few times. The chain employs TRBV7-9 and TRBJ1-2; the D gene is possibly TRBD1 (5 bases). Trimming shortened V by 1 base and J by 2 bases, and 14 bases separated the two germline ends. The CDR3 has 16 amino acids. Germline V CDR1 and CDR2: SEHNR, FQNEAQ (reference sequence). In nucleotides, the CDR3 is TGTGCCAGCAGCTTAGGCTTAGGGGATCAAAACTATGGCTACACCTTC. Protein product: CASSLGLGDQNYGYTF.

This clonotype was recorded at least ten times. CDR3 DNA: TGCGCCAGCAGCCAAGATATCGTATACGAGCAGTACTTC. It codes for CASSQDIVYEQYF. The V call is TRBV4-3, the J call TRBJ2-7; D is undetermined. V was cut by 0 bases and J by 4 bases, with 7 bases left in between. Germline V lookup: CDR1 LGHNA, CDR2 YSLEER. The CDR3 spans 13 residues.

This clonotype was found a few times. V gene TRBV6-2 or TRBV6-3 combines with J gene TRBJ2-3; D possibly uses TRBD1 or TRBD2 (5 bases each). The CDR3 runs 11 residues. Trimming left V 4 bases short and J 6 bases short, with 5 bases between. Per germline, CDR1 MNHEY and CDR2 SVGEGT. The chain's CDR3 is CASSWGDTQYF. DNA of the CDR3: TGTGCCAGCAGTTGGGGGGATACGCAGTATTTT.

Here the CDR3 DNA reads TGCGCCAGCGCGCCAGGAAGCTCCTATAATTCACCCCTCCACTTT. It is translated as CASAPGSSYNSPLHF. The chain links TRBV5-1 to TRBJ1-6; no definite D call. Germline V gene data show CDR1 as SGHRS and CDR2 as YFSETQ. The CDR3 covers 15 residues. V lost 7 bases and J lost 0, with 11 bases in between.

This clonotype was observed a few times. The chain carries TRBV4-3 and TRBJ2-1, with D unresolved. CDR1 is LGHNA, CDR2 YSLEER, per germline. V lost 1 base to trimming and J lost 4 bases, with 14 bases between them. The CDR3 runs 16 residues. CDR3 in amino acids: CASSQGTDELYNEQFF. CDR3 bases: TGCGCCAGCAGCCAAGGGACGGACGAGTTATACAATGAGCAGTTCTTC.

Turning to this clonotype: This may arise from a read error, as a much more abundant clone is one base away. V usage is TRBV29-1 and J usage is TRBJ2-1, with D possibly being TRBD1 (5 bases). The V gene lost 5 bases and the J gene lost 6 bases, with 17 bases spanning the gap. Germline loops: CDR1 SQVTM, CDR2 ANQGSEA. The CDR3 loop spans 14 amino acids. CDR3 sequence reads: CSVYPPGIFNEQFF. The CDR3 DNA is TGCAGCGTTTACCCCCCAGGGATCTTCAATGAGCAGTTCTTC.

In its sample, this clonotype was seen many times. This chain connects TRBV7-2 to TRBJ2-3; 7 positions match TRBD1. Germline values: CDR1 SGHTA, CDR2 FQGNSA. Germline trimming cut 3 bases from V and 2 bases from J; bases unmatched to any gene: 8. The CDR3 contains 16 residues. Here the CDR3 DNA reads TGTGCCAGCAGCTTCCGGGACAGATCTTCCACAGATACGCAGTATTTT. Translating it yields CASSFRDRSSTDTQYF.

In its sample, this clonotype was seen many times. The V call is TRBV20-1, the J call TRBJ2-4; no clear D gene. From germline, CDR1 is DFQATT and CDR2 SNEGSKA (reference sequence). The CDR3 sequence is 11 residues long. The V end was cut by 3 bases, the J end by 7 bases, with 7 bases between. CDR3 residues: CSASFINIQYF. CDR3 bases: TGCAGTGCTAGTTTTATTAACATTCAGTACTTC.

This clonotype was seen a handful of times. The V gene is TRBV7-8, the J gene TRBJ2-3; D may be TRBD1 or TRBD2 (5 bases each). Germline lookup yields CDR1 SGHVS and CDR2 FQNEAQ. This CDR3 is built from 14 residues. Deletions cut 6 bases from V and 4 bases from J, with 14 bases between. The CDR3, as DNA: TGTGCCAGCAGGACTGGCAGGGAGTCAGATACGCAGTATTTT. Encoded protein: CASRTGRESDTQYF.

In this sample, this clonotype turned up a few times. The gene calls are TRBV15 and TRBJ1-4; TRBD1 matches 9 bases. In germline, CDR1 is LNHNV, CDR2 YYDKDF (reference sequence). CDR3 length equals 15 residues. V lost 0 bases, J lost 6 bases, and 2 bases stayed unmatched. This CDR3 reads CATSRDDRGDEKLFF. DNA of the CDR3: TGTGCCACCAGCAGAGATGACAGGGGGGATGAAAAACTGTTTTTT.